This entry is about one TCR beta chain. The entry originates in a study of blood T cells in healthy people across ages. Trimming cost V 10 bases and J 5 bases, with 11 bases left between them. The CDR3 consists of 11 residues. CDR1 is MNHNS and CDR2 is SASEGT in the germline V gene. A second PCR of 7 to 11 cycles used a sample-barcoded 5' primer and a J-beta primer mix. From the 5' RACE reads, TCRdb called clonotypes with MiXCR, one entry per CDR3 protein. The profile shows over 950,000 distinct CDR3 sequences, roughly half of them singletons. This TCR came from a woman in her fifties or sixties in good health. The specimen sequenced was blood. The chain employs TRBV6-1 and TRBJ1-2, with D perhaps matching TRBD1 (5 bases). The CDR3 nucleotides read TGTGCCACCAGACAGTTATATGGCTACACCTTC. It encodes CATRQLYGYTF.